This entry lists 27 T cell receptor beta chains sequenced from one sample in a study of blood T cell repertoires in COVID-19. Sequencing was performed with immunoSEQ multiplex PCR; in TCRdb, only in-frame clones are kept and a portion is missing. Of over 150,000 clones detected, about 90% appear once; the ten largest clones hold around 6.5%. The sequenced sample consisted of PBMCs or T cells enriched from blood (not recorded which). These receptors came from a woman aged 45-65 years who had recovered from COVID-19.

Note on this clone: This same CDR3 is encoded by further DNA sequences in the sample. This chain links TRBV30 with TRBJ2-5; 11 bases fit TRBD2. The CDR3 runs 14 residues. Germline V lookup: CDR1 GTSNPN, CDR2 SVGIG (reference sequence). J lost 5 bases, V lost 4 bases, and 6 bases had no gene match. DNA for the CDR3: TGTGCCTGGAATAGCGGGAGGGCCGAGGAGACCCAGTACTTC. This encodes CAWNSGRAEETQYF.

The rearrangement uses TRBV28 and TRBJ2-1; 11 bases are shared with TRBD1. Trimming took 6 bases from V and 6 from J; bases not matched to a gene: 16. The CDR3 covers 18 residues. CDR1 and CDR2 from the germline V gene are MDHEN and SYDVKM. In DNA form, the CDR3 reads TGTGCCAGCAGCCGAAGGACAGGGGGCGCTCGTATGGGCAATGAGCAGTTCTTC. It translates to CASSRRTGGARMGNEQFF.

The CDR3 loop is CASSLSGLAYYEQYF. CDR3 coding DNA: TGTGCCAGCAGTTTATCGGGACTAGCGTATTACGAGCAGTACTTC. V is TRBV27 and J is TRBJ2-7, with TRBD2 identical over 10 bases. Germline V lookup: CDR1 MNHEY, CDR2 SMNVEV (reference sequence). V dropped 0 bases and J dropped 4; count of bases not matched to a gene: 3. The CDR3 runs to 15 residues.

The gene calls are TRBV25-1 and TRBJ2-1; D gene ambiguous. CDR3 length equals 14 residues. V was cut by 3 bases and J by 4 bases, with 10 bases left in between. Germline values: CDR1 MGHDK, CDR2 SYGVNS. CDR3 loop: CASSDPTTYNEQFF. The DNA of the CDR3 is TGTGCCAGCAGTGACCCGACGACATACAATGAGCAGTTCTTC.

The CDR3 DNA follows: TGTGCCTCTCGACGGCGGATACGGGGAAACGAGCAGTACTTC. This translates into CASRRRIRGNEQYF. The chain is built from TRBV24-1 and TRBJ2-7; D perhaps matches TRBD2 (5 bases). CDR1 KGHDR and CDR2 SFDVKD come from the germline V gene. CDR3 length: 14 amino acids. Trimming left V 12 bases short and J 5 bases short, with 22 bases between.

The V call is TRBV18, the J call TRBJ1-2; D not resolved. CDR1 and CDR2 from the germline V gene are KGHSH and LQKENI. The CDR3 is made up of 16 amino acids. The ends were cut back, 5 bases at V and 0 bases at J, with 16 bases in the middle. The CDR3 spells CASSEPRGNTNYGYTF. DNA of the CDR3: TGTGCCAGCTCAGAACCACGCGGTAATACTAACTATGGCTACACCTTC.

V gene TRBV7-6 combines with J gene TRBJ2-1; TRBD2 matches 7 bases. Germline-derived CDR1 and CDR2 are SGHVS and FNYEAQ. V lost 5 bases and J lost 4; bases outside the gene matches: 8. The CDR3 is made up of 15 amino acids. The CDR3 nucleotides are TGTGCCAGCAGCCCGGGAGCGGGGACTTACAATGAGCAGTTCTTC. It yields the protein CASSPGAGTYNEQFF.

The chain carries TRBV11-1 and TRBJ2-7; weak D call: TRBD1 (6 bases). The germline V and J ends were trimmed by 0 bases and 2 bases, with 11 bases remaining between them. From germline, CDR1 is SGHAT and CDR2 FQDESV (reference sequence). This CDR3 contains 15 residues. CDR3 amino acids: CASSLAPTGTYEQYF. The CDR3 DNA follows: TGTGCCAGCAGCTTAGCCCCGACAGGAACCTACGAGCAGTACTTC.

The rearrangement joins TRBV24-1 to TRBJ2-1; 11 nucleotides line up with TRBD2. The CDR3 covers 19 residues. The ends lost 4 bases at V and 4 bases at J; junction bases unmatched: 14. Germline CDR1 KGHDR, CDR2 SFDVKD. CDR3 in amino acids: CATSETGRLAGLGYNEQFF. The DNA for the CDR3 is TGTGCCACCAGTGAGACAGGCCGACTAGCGGGATTGGGATACAATGAGCAGTTCTTC.

This clone turned up a few times. The chain joins TRBV27 to TRBJ2-7; 7 nucleotides agree with TRBD1. Germline values: CDR1 MNHEY, CDR2 SMNVEV (reference sequence). The trim removed 5 bases at V and 2 bases at J, leaving 12 bases unmatched. This CDR3 contains 16 residues. CDR3 sequence (DNA): TGTGCCAGCAGTAAACCCCCGGGACAGACCCCCTACGAGCAGTACTTC. Its protein is CASSKPPGQTPYEQYF.

This clone was observed once. The V gene is TRBV7-9, the J gene TRBJ2-7; unclear D gene. Germline V gene lookup returns CDR1 SEHNR and CDR2 FQNEAQ (reference sequence). The CDR3 extends over 11 amino acids. Between the trimmed V and J ends, which lost 4 bases and 5 bases, there was a span of 6 bases. CDR3 DNA sequence: TGTGCCAGCAGCTCTAGGAACGAGCAGTACTTC. As protein: CASSSRNEQYF. Together with reference TRBV7-9 and TRBJ2-7, the CDR3 gives the full variable domain: DTGVSQNPRHKITKRGQNVTFRCDPISEHNRLYWYRQTLGQGPEFLTYFQNEAQLEKSRLLSDRFSAERPKGSFSTLEIQRTEQGDSAMYLCASSSRNEQYFGPGTRLTVT.

The chain links TRBV4-1 to TRBJ2-6; tentative D call: TRBD2 (6 bases). V shed 4 bases and J shed 2 bases, with 15 bases lying between them. CDR3 length: 17 amino acids. The germline V gene has CDR1 MGHRA and CDR2 YSYEKL. The CDR3 DNA reads TGCGCCAGCAGCCCCCCGGGGGAACGAACTGGGGCCAACGTCCTGACTTTC. This sequence encodes CASSPPGERTGANVLTF.

The V call is TRBV6-5, the J call TRBJ1-6; 12 bases map to TRBD1. There are 14 residues in the CDR3. Trimming cost V 10 bases and J 7 bases; bases outside gene matches: 5. Germline values: CDR1 MNHEY, CDR2 SVGAGI. For the CDR3, the DNA is TGTGCCACTGGGACAGGGGGCGGGAATTCACCCCTCCACTTT. Its protein is CATGTGGGNSPLHF.

In its sample, this clone was seen once. In nucleotides, the CDR3 is TGTGCCAGCAGCTTAGCGTCAGTCGGGGAGCTGTTTTTT. Translating gives CASSLASVGELFF. The chain employs TRBV7-2 and TRBJ2-2; D is undetermined. The CDR3 length is 13 residues. Germline CDR1 and CDR2: SGHTA and FQGNSA. With 0 bases removed from V and 7 bases from J, the gap between germline ends came to 6 bases.

The chain has TRBV7-6 and TRBJ1-1, with TRBD1 matching over 9 bases. The trim removed 1 base at V and 6 bases at J, leaving 6 bases unmatched. The CDR3 spans 15 residues. Germline-derived CDR1 and CDR2 are SGHVS and FNYEAQ. The CDR3 spells CASSLGGQGRAEAFF. The CDR3 DNA follows: TGTGCCAGCAGCTTAGGGGGACAGGGTAGGGCTGAAGCTTTCTTT.

The CDR3: CASSRVQDLSYEQYF. In DNA, the CDR3 is TGTGCCAGCTCCCGGGTACAGGACCTCTCCTACGAGCAGTACTTC. J is TRBJ2-7 and V is TRBV7-8; D possibly corresponds to TRBD1 (5 bases). The CDR3 is 15 residues long. The V end lost 8 bases, the J end lost 0 bases, and 17 bases lay between the germline ends. Germline V gene data show CDR1 as SGHVS and CDR2 as FQNEAQ.

The V call is TRBV25-1, the J call TRBJ1-1; tentative D call: TRBD1 (6 bases). In germline, CDR1 is MGHDK, CDR2 SYGVNS. V was shortened by 5 bases and J by 5 bases, with 12 bases between the two germline ends. CDR3 size: 13 residues. Written as DNA, the CDR3 is TGTGCCAGCAGTCAGGGGATGCGAACTGAAGCTTTCTTT. Encoded protein: CASSQGMRTEAFF.

The chain uses TRBV28 and TRBJ1-5; 7 positions agree with TRBD1. Germline CDR1 reads MDHEN; CDR2 reads SYDVKM. The V gene end was trimmed by 5 bases and the J gene end by 1 base; junction bases not matched to a gene: 5. This CDR3 has 15 amino acids. This CDR3 reads CASSEDRLSNQPQHF. In DNA form, the CDR3 reads TGTGCCAGCAGTGAGGACAGGCTAAGCAATCAGCCCCAGCATTTT.

For the CDR3, the DNA is TGTGCCAGCAGTTACTCCCGGACTAAACGAGACTCACCCCTCCACTTT. It is translated as CASSYSRTKRDSPLHF. The gene calls are TRBV6-5 and TRBJ1-6; D not certain. Germline values: CDR1 MNHEY, CDR2 SVGAGI. The CDR3 has 16 amino acids. V gave up 0 bases and J gave up 10 bases, with 16 bases separating them.

The J gene is TRBJ2-7, the V gene TRBV28; 8 bases fit TRBD2. The germline gives CDR1 MDHEN, CDR2 SYDVKM. CDR3 length equals 15 residues. V gave up 6 bases and J gave up 1 base; unmatched junction bases: 8. In DNA, the CDR3 is TGTGCCAGCAGAGACGGGAGGGCTTCGTCCTACGAGCAGTACTTC. Protein: CASRDGRASSYEQYF.

V is TRBV9 and J is TRBJ2-3; D is possibly TRBD2 (6 bases). CDR1 is SGDLS, CDR2 YYNGEE, per germline. The CDR3 runs 15 residues. Trimming removed 0 bases at V and 4 bases at J, with 12 bases between. The CDR3 DNA sequence: TGTGCCAGCAGCGTAGCTGGCGGGAACCCAGATACGCAGTATTTT. Protein sequence: CASSVAGGNPDTQYF.

Only a few counts were recorded for this clone. The chain combines TRBV19 with TRBJ1-2, with a weak D call TRBD1 (5 bases). V was cut by 3 bases and J by 2 bases, with 10 bases left in between. The CDR3 totals 14 residues. Germline values: CDR1 LNHDA, CDR2 SQIVND (reference sequence). The CDR3 loop reads CASSIGTANYGYTF. Written as DNA, the CDR3 is TGTGCCAGTAGTATTGGGACTGCCAACTATGGCTACACCTTC.

This chain uses TRBV4-1 with TRBJ2-2, with D possibly being TRBD1 (6 bases). The germline V and J ends were trimmed by 1 base and 4 bases, with 10 bases remaining between them. This CDR3 has 15 residues. CDR1 is MGHRA, CDR2 YSYEKL, per germline. The CDR3 here is CASSQVTGPTGELFF. In nucleotides, the CDR3 is TGCGCCAGCAGCCAAGTCACAGGGCCCACCGGGGAGCTGTTTTTT.

Remarks on this clone: A read error may account for a junction end that differs from germline. CDR3 loop: CASTQIALNTEAFF. CDR3 DNA: TGTGCTAGCACCCAGATAGCCTTGAACACTGAAGCTTTCTTT. The rearrangement joins TRBV7-7 to TRBJ1-1; D ambiguous. Germline V gene lookup returns CDR1 SSHAT and CDR2 FNYEAQ (reference sequence). The CDR3 totals 14 residues.

The chain uses TRBV28 and TRBJ1-4; TRBD1 agrees at 9 bases. With 5 bases clipped from V and 7 bases from J, the junction kept 8 bases outside the gene matches. The CDR3 covers 15 residues. The germline V gene has CDR1 MDHEN and CDR2 SYDVKM. The CDR3 is CASSPPGQGSEKLFF. The CDR3, as DNA: TGTGCCAGCAGTCCACCCGGACAGGGGTCTGAAAAACTGTTTTTT.

The rearrangement joins TRBV27 to TRBJ2-1; 11 bases fit TRBD1. Per the germline V gene, CDR1 is MNHEY and CDR2 is SMNVEV (reference sequence). Trimming at V came to 2 bases and at J to 4 bases, leaving 4 bases not matched to a gene. The CDR3 totals 16 residues. CDR3 sequence: CASSLRGTGGYNEQFF. In DNA form, the CDR3 reads TGTGCCAGCAGTTTACGAGGGACAGGGGGATACAATGAGCAGTTCTTC.

This rearrangement joins TRBV14 to TRBJ1-1; perhaps TRBD1 as D (5 bases). Germline V CDR1 and CDR2: SGHDN, FVKESK. The length of the CDR3 is 15 residues. V shed 5 bases and J shed 0 bases, with 13 bases lying between them. This CDR3 reads CASSSGQGMNTEAFF. The DNA for the CDR3 is TGTGCCAGCAGCTCGGGTCAGGGAATGAACACTGAAGCTTTCTTT.